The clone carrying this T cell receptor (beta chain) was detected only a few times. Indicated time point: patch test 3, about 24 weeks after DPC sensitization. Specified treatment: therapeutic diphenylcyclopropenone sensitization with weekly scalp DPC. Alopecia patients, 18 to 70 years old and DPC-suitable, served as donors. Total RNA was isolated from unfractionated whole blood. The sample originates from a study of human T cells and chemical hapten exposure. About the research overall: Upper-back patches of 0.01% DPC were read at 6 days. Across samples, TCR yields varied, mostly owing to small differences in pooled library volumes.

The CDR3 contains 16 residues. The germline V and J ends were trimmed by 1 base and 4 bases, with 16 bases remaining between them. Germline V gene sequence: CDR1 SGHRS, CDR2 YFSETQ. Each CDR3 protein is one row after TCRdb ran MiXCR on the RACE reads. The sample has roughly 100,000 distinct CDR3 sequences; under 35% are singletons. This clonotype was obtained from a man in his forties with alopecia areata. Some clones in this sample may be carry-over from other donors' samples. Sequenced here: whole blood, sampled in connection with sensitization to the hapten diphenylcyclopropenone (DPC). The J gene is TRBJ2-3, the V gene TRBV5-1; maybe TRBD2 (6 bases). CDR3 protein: CASSLLAGTRADTQYF. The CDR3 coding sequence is TGCGCCAGCAGCTTGTTGGCGGGAACTCGCGCAGATACGCAGTATTTT. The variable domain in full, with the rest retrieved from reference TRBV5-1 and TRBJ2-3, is KAGVTQTPRYLIKTRGQQVTLSCSPISGHRSVSWYQQTPGQGLQFLFEYFSETQRNKGNFPGRFSGRQFSNSRSEMNVSTLELGDSALYLCASSLLAGTRADTQYFGPGTRLTVL.